There are a few counts of the clone carrying this T cell receptor (beta chain). Antigen specificity is unknown. These data are taken from a study of persistence of HIV-infected CD4 T cells. An overlapping HIV-1 Gag peptide pool stimulated these cells at 0.95 to 1 ug/peptide/mL. Sorting of responding CD4+ T cells relied on upregulated CD40 ligand together with CD69. The immunoSEQ assay was version 4, run in survey mode. The repertoire was sequenced with immunoSEQ multiplex PCR; TCRdb's copy has only in-frame clones and lacks some. The data show over 10,000 clones, less than 70% seen once. The V gene's germline CDR1 is SGHNT and CDR2 YYREEE (reference sequence). The CDR3 length is 17 residues. V was pared by 3 bases and J by 4 bases, with 12 bases of the junction left unmatched.

This specimen was CD4+ T cells sorted from PBMCs after 18-hour stimulation, taken from a patient who received antiretroviral therapy. V is TRBV5-4 and J is TRBJ2-7; 11 nucleotides align to TRBD2. This clonotype was sampled from an adult man with HIV who was CMV-seropositive. The DNA for the CDR3 is TGTGCCAGCAGCTGGGGGATCCCTAGCGGGGGGCCTTACGAGCAGTACTTC. This codes for CASSWGIPSGGPYEQYF.